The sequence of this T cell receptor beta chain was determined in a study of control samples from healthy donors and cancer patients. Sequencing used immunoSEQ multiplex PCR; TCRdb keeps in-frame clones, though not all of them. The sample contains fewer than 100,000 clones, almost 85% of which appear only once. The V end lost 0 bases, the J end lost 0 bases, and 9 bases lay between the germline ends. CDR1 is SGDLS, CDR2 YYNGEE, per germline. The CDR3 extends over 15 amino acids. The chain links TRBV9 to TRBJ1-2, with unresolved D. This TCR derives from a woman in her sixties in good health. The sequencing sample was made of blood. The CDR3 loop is CASSVGSEANYGYTF. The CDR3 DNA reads TGTGCCAGCAGCGTAGGGTCAGAAGCTAACTATGGCTACACCTTC.